This T cell receptor beta chain was identified during a study of blood T cell repertoires in COVID-19. Trimming removed 3 bases from V and 3 bases from J; junction bases left unmatched: 9. Germline V gene sequence: CDR1 LGHDT, CDR2 YNNKEL (reference sequence). CDR3 length equals 18 residues. TCRdb keeps only in-frame clones here, not all; method: immunoSEQ multiplex PCR. The data contain 300,000 or so clones, 90% of them seen just once; the ten biggest clones take up about 2.4%. This clone was seen only once. Participants had their cohort set by participant-reported clinical history. Sequencing input: PBMCs or T cells enriched from blood (not recorded which). The TCR was taken from a man between 60 and 75 years old who had recovered from COVID-19. This chain links TRBV3-1 (or the pseudogene TRBV3-2) with TRBJ2-6, with 9 bases matching TRBD1. The CDR3 DNA sequence: TGTGCCAGCAGCCACCACACGGACAGGGGAAGTGGGGCCAACGTCCTGACTTTC. Its translation is CASSHHTDRGSGANVLTF.